Each of the 22 T cell receptor beta chains below was sequenced from the same sample in a study of tissue T cells after allogeneic stem cell transplantation. Time point: mouse harvest day 14 after allogeneic transplant. Each mouse received 10^7 T-cell-depleted marrow cells plus 10^6 splenic CD5+ T cells by tail vein. The assay was immunoSEQ multiplex PCR, and TCRdb's table has in-frame clones only and misses some. The sample lists roughly 5,000 clones; over 40% were seen once. The sequenced material came from gut tissue. These receptor sequences come from a female BALB/c mouse given C57BL/6 T cells with graft-versus-host disease after an allogeneic hematopoietic cell transplant.

In the case of this clone: Germline and genes: mouse. The sequenced fragment ends 1 residue before the CDR3 boundary, so the rest is inferred from the germline J gene. V and J are TRBV16 and TRBJ2-7; 8 bases fit TRBD2. CDR1 and CDR2 from the germline V gene are SGHSA and FRNQAP. V lost 5 bases, J lost 4 bases, and 7 bases stayed unmatched. The CDR3 totals 14 residues. Here the CDR3 reads CASSPHGGAYEQYF. The sequenced part of the CDR3 DNA is TGTGCAAGCAGCCCCCACGGGGGGGCATATGAACAGTAC.

Worth noting for this clone: The gene symbols are mouse symbols. The sequenced fragment ends 1 residue before the CDR3 boundary, so the rest is inferred from the germline J gene. The J gene is TRBJ2-1, the V gene TRBV23; the table's D call of TRBD1 was not tested on the DNA. This CDR3 region has 13 residues. In germline, CDR1 is KGHTA, CDR2 FQNQQP. The sequenced CDR3 bases are TGCTCCAGCAGTCAACAGGGGTATGCTGAGCAGTTC. Translating it yields CSSSQQGYAEQF. From start to end, the CDR3 is CSSSQQGYAEQFF.

A word on this clone: Germline and genes here are mouse. Read sequence stops 1 residue before the CDR3 end, and the germline J gene provides the missing end. This chain links TRBV26 with TRBJ2-5; 11 positions agree with TRBD1. V was pared by 2 bases and J by 10 bases, with 2 bases of the junction left unmatched. The V gene's germline CDR1 is KGHPV and CDR2 FQNQEV (reference sequence). The CDR3 loop spans 13 amino acids. Here the CDR3 reads CASSLRTGGAQYF. The sequenced CDR3 bases are TGTGCCAGCAGTCTGAGGACAGGGGGCGCCCAGTAC.

Worth noting for this clone: Gene names follow the mouse nomenclature. From the germline J gene comes the end of the CDR3, since the read stops 1 residue before it. The rearrangement links TRBV15 to TRBJ2-4; 7 nucleotides agree with TRBD1. Germline loops: CDR1 SGHND, CDR2 FRSKSL. This CDR3 comprises 14 residues. V shed 6 bases, J shed 2 bases, and the junction held 5 bases outside the gene matches. Incomplete CDR3 DNA: TGTGCCAGCAGGACAGGGAACGATCAAAACACCTTGTAC. As protein: CASRTGNDQNTLY. The whole CDR3 sequence is CASRTGNDQNTLYF.

Note on this clone: The gene names given are mouse names. The read ends 1 residue before the CDR3 terminus; that terminus is restored from the germline J gene. The chain carries TRBV1 and TRBJ2-5; tentatively, D is TRBD1 (6 bases). CDR1 and CDR2 from the germline V gene are NSQYPW and LRSPGD (reference sequence). The CDR3 has 15 amino acids. Trimming left V 2 bases short and J 0 bases short, with 9 bases between. The CDR3 loop is CTCSARGFNQDTQYF. The covered CDR3 bases are TGCACCTGCAGTGCAAGGGGGTTTAACCAAGACACCCAGTAC. Full variable domain (remainder filled in from reference TRBV1 and TRBJ2-5): VTLLEQNPRWRLVPRGQAVNLRCILKNSQYPWMSWYQQDLQKQLQWLFTLRSPGDKEVKSLPGADYLATRVTDTELRLQVANMSQGRTLYCTCSARGFNQDTQYFGPGTRLLVL.

Notes on this clone: These gene names are mouse names. The read gets to within 1 residue of the CDR3 end, and the germline J gene fills in the rest. This chain uses TRBV12-2 with TRBJ2-3, with 8 positions matching TRBD2. CDR1 SGHLS and CDR2 HYDKME come from the germline V gene. After removal of 0 bases from V and 0 bases from J, the junction contained 1 base not matched to a gene. The CDR3 is 15 amino acids. CDR3 residues: CASSLGGASAETLYF. The sequenced CDR3 bases are TGTGCCAGCTCTCTCGGGGGGGCTAGTGCAGAAACGCTGTAT.

On this clone itself: Gene names follow the mouse nomenclature. The read stops 1 residue short of the end of the CDR3; the missing end is completed from the germline J gene. The chain recombines TRBV26 with TRBJ1-6; the D is unclear. TRBJ1-6 is an ORF, with its function uncertain. This CDR3 region has 14 residues. The V end lost 0 bases, the J end lost 6 bases, and 6 bases lay between the germline ends. Germline CDR1 and CDR2: KGHPV and FQNQEV (reference sequence). The DNA read from the CDR3 is TGTGCCAGCAGTCTGTCGGCCCTTAATTCGCCCCTCTAC. It is translated as CASSLSALNSPLY. From start to end, the CDR3 is CASSLSALNSPLYF.

This clone has just a few counts. These gene names are mouse names. The read stops 1 residue short of the end of the CDR3; the missing end is completed from the germline J gene. The chain couples TRBV26 to TRBJ2-5; D tentatively reads TRBD1 or TRBD2 (6 bases each). Trimming stripped 4 bases from V and 4 bases from J, with 12 bases between. Per germline, CDR1 KGHPV and CDR2 FQNQEV (reference sequence). The CDR3 sequence is 14 residues long. This CDR3 reads CASSPSGAKDTQYF. The part of the CDR3 DNA that was read is TGTGCCAGCAGTCCTTCGGGGGCGAAAGACACCCAGTAC.

This clone has a handful of counts. Gene names and germline match the mouse. Read coverage stops 1 residue before the CDR3 terminus; the germline J gene supplies the remainder. The rearrangement links TRBV12-1 to TRBJ1-6, with D uncertain. TRBJ1-6 is an open reading frame, and its role is uncertain. The V end was cut by 3 bases, the J end by 6 bases, with 5 bases between. CDR1 and CDR2 (germline): SGHSN, HYEKVE. CDR3 length: 12 residues. The CDR3 is CASSTSNSPLYF. The CDR3 DNA, read in part, is TGTGCCAGCTCTACCAGTAATTCGCCCCTCTAC.

Details on this clone: Germline and genes here are mouse. The read comes to an end 1 residue before the CDR3 does, leaving the germline J gene to fill in the end. The chain couples TRBV26 to TRBJ2-5; 8 bases fit TRBD1. The germline CDR1 and CDR2 sequences are KGHPV and FQNQEV (reference sequence). J was trimmed by 6 bases and V by 7 bases; bases with no gene match: 3. This CDR3 has 12 residues. The CDR3 bases that were read are TGTGCCAGCATCCGGGACAGGGACACCCAGTAC. Protein sequence: CASIRDRDTQY. Given in full, the CDR3 is CASIRDRDTQYF.

This clone has only a few counts. Mouse names are used for the genes. The CDR3 goes on 1 residue after the read ends, and that part is filled in from the germline J gene. V is TRBV26 and J is TRBJ1-3; D gene ambiguous. With 5 bases removed from V and 0 bases from J, the gap between germline ends came to 8 bases. Germline lookup yields CDR1 KGHPV and CDR2 FQNQEV (reference sequence). The length of the CDR3 is 14 residues. The CDR3 reads CASSSRNSGNTLYF. The part of the CDR3 DNA that was read is TGTGCCAGCAGTTCCCGGAATTCTGGAAATACGCTCTAT.

Concerning this clone itself: The gene symbols are mouse symbols. With the read ending 1 residue before the CDR3 end, the germline J gene is used to fill in that end. This chain uses TRBV26 with TRBJ1-6; tentative D call: TRBD1 (5 bases). TRBJ1-6 is an ORF, with its function uncertain. With 6 bases removed from V and 0 bases from J, the gap between germline ends came to 9 bases. The CDR3 consists of 15 residues. CDR1 KGHPV and CDR2 FQNQEV come from the germline V gene (reference sequence). CDR3 residues: CASSPTVSYNSPLYF. The CDR3 bases that were read are TGTGCCAGCAGCCCGACAGTTTCCTATAATTCGCCCCTCTAC.

A few counts support this clone. The gene names here belong to mouse. Read data end 1 residue before the CDR3 end; the end is taken from the germline J gene. The J gene is TRBJ2-7, the V gene TRBV13-1; the D gene is possibly TRBD1 (5 bases). CDR1 and CDR2 (germline): NSHNY, SYGAGN. Deletions cut 1 base from V and 3 bases from J, with 5 bases between. This CDR3 contains 12 residues. The covered CDR3 bases are TGTGCCAGCAGTGATCAGGGCTATGAACAGTAC. Its protein is CASSDQGYEQY. The complete CDR3 protein is CASSDQGYEQYF.

Comments on this clone: Mouse gene names apply. CDR3 DNA (partial): TGTGCCAGCAGTTGGGGGGGCCGGAATCAAAACACCTTGTAC. It yields the protein CASSWGGRNQNTLY. The full CDR3 sequence reads CASSWGGRNQNTLYF. This rearrangement joins TRBV15 to TRBJ2-4; 8 nucleotides match TRBD2. Sequencing ends 1 residue short of the CDR3 end; the germline J gene provides the rest. Germline lookup yields CDR1 SGHND and CDR2 FRSKSL. V was pared by 4 bases and J by 2 bases, with 5 bases of the junction left unmatched. The CDR3 length is 15 residues.

As regards this clone: Gene names refer to mouse genes. The CDR3 goes on 1 residue after the read ends, and that part is filled in from the germline J gene. The chain combines TRBV5 with TRBJ2-1, with 9 bases lining up with TRBD2. The CDR3 consists of 16 residues. The trim removed 1 base at V and 0 bases at J, leaving 1 base unmatched. Germline V gene sequence: CDR1 LGHNA, CDR2 YNLKQL (reference sequence). Partial CDR3 DNA: TGTGCCAGCAGCCAAGCTGGGGGGGTTAACTATGCTGAGCAGTTC. Translation gives CASSQAGGVNYAEQF. The whole CDR3 reads CASSQAGGVNYAEQFF.

To note about this clone: Mouse germline and gene names are used. The DNA ends 1 residue before the CDR3 does, and the rest of the CDR3 is filled in from the germline J gene. V is TRBV1 and J is TRBJ2-3; TRBD1 matches 12 bases. After removal of 8 bases from V and 2 bases from J, the junction contained 2 bases not matched to a gene. The CDR3 is 14 amino acids. From germline, CDR1 is NSQYPW and CDR2 LRSPGD (reference sequence). The chain's CDR3 is CTCGTGGSAETLYF. The CDR3 bases that were read are TGCACCTGCGGGACAGGGGGCTCTGCAGAAACGCTGTAT. Full variable domain (remainder filled in from reference TRBV1 and TRBJ2-3): VTLLEQNPRWRLVPRGQAVNLRCILKNSQYPWMSWYQQDLQKQLQWLFTLRSPGDKEVKSLPGADYLATRVTDTELRLQVANMSQGRTLYCTCGTGGSAETLYFGSGTRLTVL.

Comment on this clone: The gene names given are mouse names. Read data end 1 residue before the CDR3 end; the end is taken from the germline J gene. In the same sample, other DNA sequences code for this CDR3. The chain joins TRBV26 to TRBJ1-3; D is unresolved. Trimming removed 2 bases from V and 0 bases from J, with 5 bases in between. This CDR3 spans 14 amino acids. The germline gives CDR1 KGHPV, CDR2 FQNQEV (reference sequence). The CDR3 sequence is CASSLLDSGNTLYF. CDR3 DNA (partial): TGTGCCAGCAGTCTGCTGGATTCTGGAAATACGCTCTAT.

Concerning this clone itself: The genes are named according to mouse. The read ends 1 residue early relative to the CDR3; the germline J gene fills the gap. The chain has TRBV14 and TRBJ1-1; no reliable D call. V shed 3 bases and J shed 3 bases, with 9 bases lying between them. Germline assignment: CDR1 SGHDT and CDR2 FRDEAV. The CDR3 totals 13 residues. The CDR3: CASSSSADTEVFF. The CDR3 bases that were read are TGTGCCAGCAGTTCCTCGGCAGACACAGAAGTCTTC.

About this clone: The gene names given are mouse names. The read falls 1 residue short of the CDR3 end, and the missing part is taken from the germline J gene. The chain carries TRBV13-1 and TRBJ1-6, with TRBD1 as a possible D gene (5 bases). TRBJ1-6 is treated as an ORF (open reading frame) with a function not yet certain. The V end lost 1 base, the J end lost 7 bases, and 6 bases lay between the germline ends. The CDR3 runs 13 residues. Germline CDR1 reads NSHNY; CDR2 reads SYGAGN. This CDR3 reads CASSDWGNSPLYF. CDR3 bases read: TGTGCCAGCAGTGATTGGGGGAATTCGCCCCTCTAC.

This clone is medium-sized. Mouse names are used for the genes. The CDR3 end falls 1 residue outside the read, so it is completed with the germline J gene. The chain links TRBV2 to TRBJ1-3; D gene unclear. V lost 3 bases and J 0 bases, leaving 6 bases between the germline ends. Germline V lookup: CDR1 LGHNA, CDR2 YSYQKL. The CDR3 has 14 residues. CDR3 bases read: TGTGCCAGCAGCCAGGGGAATTCTGGAAATACGCTCTAT. Translating it yields CASSQGNSGNTLY. The entire CDR3 protein is CASSQGNSGNTLYF.

With respect to this clone: The genes are named according to mouse. Sequencing ends 1 residue short of the CDR3 end; the germline J gene provides the rest. The V and J genes are TRBV12-1 and TRBJ2-2; TRBD2 matches 9 bases. The CDR3 covers 16 residues. Unmatched junction bases numbered 4, after V lost 3 bases and J lost 0 bases. Germline-derived CDR1 and CDR2 are SGHSN and HYEKVE. The CDR3 here is CASSTPGGANTGQLYF. CDR3 DNA, as far as it was read: TGTGCCAGCTCTACCCCTGGGGGGGCAAACACCGGGCAGCTCTAC.

This clone was detected only once. The gene names given are mouse names. Coverage ceases 1 residue before the CDR3 finishes, and the germline J gene fills in the end. The chain uses TRBV3 and TRBJ2-2; D call uncertain. The V gene's germline CDR1 is SNHLY and CDR2 FYNGKV (reference sequence). The CDR3 sequence is 14 residues long. V was clipped by 1 base and J by 2 bases, with 5 bases between them. Partial CDR3 DNA: TGTGCCAGCAGCTTAGTGGTTAACACCGGGCAGCTCTAC. It encodes CASSLVVNTGQLY. The full CDR3 sequence reads CASSLVVNTGQLYF.